This passage covers 20 T cell receptor beta chains from one sample sequenced in a study of T cells expressing NK-cell markers. TCRdb re-called the 5' RACE reads; every CDR3 protein appears as one record, without DNA. The sample includes about half a million distinct CDR3 sequences. Sequencing was done on a sample of blood T cells: a sorted CD56 or NKG2C T cell subset, CD4+ or CD8+ T cells, or bulk PBMC T cells (not recorded which). The receptors come from a woman aged 45-65 years in good health.

This chain uses TRBV24-1 with TRBJ2-7; the TCRdb D gene call, TRBD1, has no DNA to confirm it. This CDR3 is 15 amino acids long. The germline V gene has CDR1 KGHDR and CDR2 SFDVKD. The CDR3 sequence is CATSDPRQGTYEQYF.

This chain connects TRBV7-2 to TRBJ2-3; TCRdb selects TRBD1, and the lack of DNA leaves this call unchecked. CDR3 length: 19 residues. Germline V CDR1 and CDR2: SGHTA, FQGNSA. CDR3 in amino acids: CASGDGTGWSGRPGDTQYF.

The chain carries TRBV19 and TRBJ2-3. From germline, CDR1 is LNHDA and CDR2 SQIVND (reference sequence). The CDR3 is 14 residues long. CDR3 residues: CASNLAGAEDTQYF. Drawing the rest from reference TRBV19 and TRBJ2-3, the complete variable domain is DGGITQSPKYLFRKEGQNVTLSCEQNLNHDAMYWYRQDPGQGLRLIYYSQIVNDFQKGDIAEGYSVSREKKESFPLTVTSAQKNPTAFYLCASNLAGAEDTQYFGPGTRLTVL.

The genes are TRBV19 and TRBJ1-2; TCRdb calls TRBD1, which cannot be checked without DNA. There are 13 residues in the CDR3. In germline, CDR1 is LNHDA, CDR2 SQIVND (reference sequence). The CDR3 sequence: CASNREGRGGYTF.

J is TRBJ2-3 and V is TRBV11-3; the TCRdb D gene call, TRBD2, has no DNA to confirm it. CDR1 and CDR2 (germline): SGHNT, YENEEA. This CDR3 contains 16 residues. CDR3 sequence: CASSRGLAGVTDTQYF.

The CDR3 loop is CASSLGAGLFPYEQYF. The rearrangement links TRBV5-1 to TRBJ2-7. The CDR3 totals 16 residues. CDR1 and CDR2 (germline): SGHRS, YFSETQ.

The chain combines TRBV20-1 with TRBJ2-7; TCRdb's assignment of TRBD2 cannot be checked, as there is no DNA. Germline V gene sequence: CDR1 DFQATT, CDR2 SNEGSKA (reference sequence). CDR3 length: 13 amino acids. CDR3 loop: CSASASGRPAQYF.

The chain couples TRBV11-3 to TRBJ2-3; TCRdb's D gene call, TRBD1, goes unchecked for lack of DNA. CDR3 length equals 14 residues. CDR1 SGHNT and CDR2 YENEEA come from the germline V gene. CDR3 amino acids: CASSYRVPTDTQYF. The whole variable domain, remainder taken from reference TRBV11-3 and TRBJ2-3, is EAGVVQSPRYKIIEKKQPVAFWCNPISGHNTLYWYLQNLGQGPELLIRYENEEAVDDSQLPKDRFSAERLKGVDSTLKIQPAELGDSAVYLCASSYRVPTDTQYFGPGTRLTVL.

This chain joins TRBV5-1 and TRBJ1-4; TCRdb indicates TRBD1, and absent DNA this call remains unverified. Germline V CDR1 and CDR2: SGHRS, YFSETQ. This CDR3 is built from 14 residues. The CDR3 loop is CASSRTATHEKLFF.

The V gene is TRBV4-2, the J gene TRBJ2-1. The CDR3 runs 13 residues. Germline loops: CDR1 LGHNA, CDR2 YNFKEQ. CDR3 protein: CASSHQINNEQFF.

This chain connects TRBV5-1 to TRBJ1-2; TCRdb's D call of TRBD1 is untestable without DNA. CDR3 length: 13 residues. The germline gives CDR1 SGHRS, CDR2 YFSETQ. The CDR3 is CASRPDPGDGYTF.

This sequence joins TRBV12-3 or TRBV12-4 and TRBJ1-5; TCRdb names TRBD1, which stays unverified in the absence of DNA. This CDR3 has 15 residues. The CDR3 spells CASSVHRGRFQPQHF.

J is TRBJ2-5 and V is TRBV15. The CDR3 has 16 residues. Germline CDR1 reads LNHNV; CDR2 reads YYDKDF (reference sequence). CDR3 amino acids: CATSRSAGRIQETQYF.

This rearrangement joins TRBV12-3 or TRBV12-4 to TRBJ1-1; TCRdb reports TRBD1, a call that lacks DNA to check it against. The CDR3 runs to 14 residues. This CDR3 is CASSERTGNTEAFF.

The rearrangement uses TRBV20-1 and TRBJ2-7; the TRBD2 assignment by TCRdb is unverifiable without DNA. The CDR3 sequence is 15 residues long. CDR1 is DFQATT, CDR2 SNEGSKA, per germline (reference sequence). The CDR3 reads CSAPKGLAGPYEQYF.

The V gene is TRBV29-1, the J gene TRBJ2-1; TCRdb selects TRBD2, and the lack of DNA leaves this call unchecked. Germline V lookup: CDR1 SQVTM, CDR2 ANQGSEA. The CDR3 has 15 residues. The CDR3 region is CSVGQGLARNNEQFF.

The chain combines TRBV29-1 with TRBJ1-4; the TCRdb D gene call, TRBD1, has no DNA to confirm it. CDR3 length equals 14 residues. Germline V lookup: CDR1 SQVTM, CDR2 ANQGSEA. CDR3 sequence: CSVEGGRDNEKLFF.

The rearrangement joins TRBV5-1 to TRBJ2-1; TCRdb calls TRBD1, which cannot be checked without DNA. The CDR3 spans 12 residues. Germline V gene lookup returns CDR1 SGHRS and CDR2 YFSETQ. The CDR3 sequence is CASGTGAYEQFF.

The chain carries TRBV5-1 and TRBJ2-3; TCRdb's D gene call, TRBD1, goes unchecked for lack of DNA. CDR3 length: 14 residues. CDR1 and CDR2 from the germline V gene are SGHRS and YFSETQ. CDR3 residues: CASSPDRGGDTQYF.

The V and J genes are TRBV11-2 and TRBJ2-1; the D gene TCRdb calls, TRBD2, cannot be checked with no DNA. Germline CDR1 reads SGHAT; CDR2 reads FQNNGV. The CDR3 spans 14 residues. CDR3 amino acids: CASTQLTSSNEQFF.